The rows below give T cell receptor beta chains drawn from one sample of a study of identical twins. TCRdb independently ran MiXCR on the 5' RACE reads; one entry per CDR3 protein. The sample yields fewer than 650,000 distinct CDR3 sequences, just over 7% seen once. This sample also belongs to another study, concerning yellow fever vaccine responses in identical twins.

Sequenced material: PBMCs. These receptors were collected from a woman aged 18-29 years in good health. Each CDR3 is given with its conserved first and last residue. The D gene is left open where the match is weak. Rows give clone size only sometimes, using once, few, many, or a class for an expanded clone.

V	J	D	size	CDR3	DNA
TRBV2	TRBJ2-3	-	once	CASSEEGLNADTQYF	TGTGCCAGCAGTGAAGAGGGCTTGAACGCAGATACGCAGTATTTT
TRBV19	TRBJ2-5	TRBD2	-	CASSNLAEETQYF	TGTGCCAGTAGTAATCTAGCGGAAGAGACCCAGTACTTC
TRBV6-6	TRBJ2-5	-	-	CASSQGQETQYF	TGTGCCAGCAGTCAGGGACAAGAGACCCAGTACTTC
TRBV12-5	TRBJ1-6	-	many	CASGPGTLGSPLHF	TGTGCTAGTGGTCCCGGGACCCTAGGTTCACCCCTCCACTTT
TRBV15	TRBJ2-3	-	-	CATSRDRGGGIADTQYF	TGTGCCACCAGCAGAGATAGAGGGGGAGGAATTGCAGATACGCAGTATTTT
TRBV20-1	TRBJ2-5	-	many	CSARRQVEETQYF	TGCAGTGCTAGGCGACAGGTGGAAGAGACCCAGTACTTC
TRBV9	TRBJ2-1	TRBD2	many	CASSVGLAGGPTSSYNEQFF	TGTGCCAGCAGCGTTGGACTAGCGGGAGGGCCCACCAGCTCCTACAATGAGCAGTTCTTC
TRBV5-1	TRBJ1-1	TRBD1	-	CASSPGQGRMNTEAFF	TGCGCCAGCAGCCCAGGACAGGGTCGCATGAACACTGAAGCTTTCTTT
TRBV5-5	TRBJ2-5	-	-	CASSFRDYQETQYF	TGTGCCAGCAGCTTTAGGGACTACCAAGAGACCCAGTACTTC
TRBV3-1	TRBJ1-6	-	many	CASSLRGSPLHF	TGTGCCAGCAGCCTCAGGGGTTCACCCCTCCACTTT
TRBV5-1	TRBJ2-7	TRBD2	many	CASSYGGSSYEQYF	TGCGCCAGCAGCTACGGCGGGAGCTCCTACGAGCAGTACTTC
TRBV20-1	TRBJ2-5	TRBD1	many	CSAPRRDRGHQETQYF	TGCAGTGCTCCCAGGCGGGACAGGGGACACCAAGAGACCCAGTACTTC
TRBV7-8	TRBJ2-1	-	few	CASSFTGGVFRNEQFF	TGTGCCAGCAGCTTCACGGGGGGCGTTTTTCGTAATGAGCAGTTCTTC
TRBV24-1	TRBJ2-7	-	-	CATKALYRAYEQYF	TGTGCCACGAAAGCCTTGTACAGGGCGTACGAGCAGTACTTC
TRBV20-1	TRBJ2-7	TRBD2	-	CSVQGLAAPYEQYF	TGCAGTGTCCAGGGACTAGCAGCCCCCTACGAGCAGTACTTC
TRBV7-9	TRBJ1-1	TRBD1	few	CASRPDRGEAFF	TGTGCCAGCAGGCCCGACAGGGGAGAAGCTTTCTTT
TRBV12-3/TRBV12-4	TRBJ2-2	TRBD1	many	CASSPQGDTGELFF	TGTGCCAGCAGTCCTCAGGGGGACACCGGGGAGCTGTTTTTT
TRBV20-1	TRBJ2-7	TRBD2	-	CSAAGGGGIFGEQYF	TGCAGTGCTGCGGGAGGGGGAGGGATCTTCGGGGAGCAGTACTTC
TRBV20-1	TRBJ1-2	-	-	CSARDATPNYGYTF	TGCAGTGCTAGAGATGCCACTCCTAACTATGGCTACACCTTC
TRBV7-9	TRBJ2-7	-	-	CASSNGQGSYEQYF	TGTGCCAGCAGTAATGGCCAGGGGTCCTACGAGCAGTACTTC
TRBV7-7	TRBJ2-2	-	few	CASSSSPNAGELFF	TGTGCCAGCAGCTCTAGTCCGAATGCCGGGGAGTTGTTTTTT
TRBV7-6	TRBJ2-5	TRBD1	-	CASRTGAFVQETQYF	TGTGCCAGCAGGACAGGGGCTTTCGTCCAAGAGACCCAGTACTTC
TRBV3-1	TRBJ2-5	TRBD2	-	CASSRSGTSGIRLQETQYF	TGTGCCAGCAGCCGATCCGGGACTAGCGGGATACGGCTACAAGAGACCCAGTACTTC
TRBV24-1	TRBJ2-3	TRBD1	many	CATSDSVGQASRHTQYF	TGTGCCACCAGTGATTCCGTCGGACAGGCCAGCCGGCATACGCAGTATTTT
TRBV29-1	TRBJ1-1	-	few	CSVDRRGGPGTEAFF	TGCAGCGTTGATAGGAGGGGGGGGCCAGGGACTGAAGCTTTCTTT
TRBV18	TRBJ2-3	TRBD1	-	CASSPRPLGQGTSDTQYF	TGTGCCAGCTCACCCAGACCTTTGGGACAGGGAACGTCAGATACGCAGTATTTT
TRBV27	TRBJ2-2	-	few	CASSSPGGGELFF	TGTGCCAGCAGTTCTCCAGGCGGCGGGGAGCTGTTTTTT
TRBV7-6	TRBJ2-6	-	-	CASSLEIWGAGANVLTF	TGTGCCAGCAGCTTAGAGATTTGGGGAGCTGGGGCCAACGTCCTGACTTTC
TRBV6-5	TRBJ2-1	TRBD2	many	CASSHTSGRGYEQFF	TGTGCCAGCAGTCACACTAGCGGGAGGGGGTATGAGCAGTTCTTC
TRBV27	TRBJ2-1	TRBD2	-	CASSLTGLGSSYNEQFF	TGTGCCAGCAGCCTAACGGGACTAGGTAGTTCCTACAATGAGCAGTTCTTC
TRBV6-5	TRBJ1-1	-	few	CASSYFPAPGNTEAFF	TGTGCCAGCAGTTACTTCCCAGCCCCCGGGAACACTGAAGCTTTCTTT
TRBV27	TRBJ1-1	-	-	CASSTVWEGSEAFF	TGTGCCAGCAGTACGGTTTGGGAGGGGAGTGAAGCTTTCTTT
TRBV12-3/TRBV12-4	TRBJ1-6	-	-	CASNYQNSPLHF	TGTGCCAGCAACTATCAGAATTCACCCCTCCACTTT
TRBV29-1	TRBJ1-1	-	-	CSARSGVVTEAFF	TGCAGCGCTAGATCAGGGGTGGTAACTGAAGCTTTCTTT
TRBV12-3/TRBV12-4	TRBJ1-5	-	few	CASTNTYSNQPQHF	TGTGCCAGCACTAATACTTATAGCAATCAGCCCCAGCATTTT
TRBV20-1	TRBJ1-2	-	many	CSARTVQLGGYTF	TGCAGTGCTAGAACCGTTCAATTGGGTGGCTACACCTTC
TRBV3-1	TRBJ1-1	TRBD1	few	CASSQGQPNTEAFF	TGTGCCAGCAGCCAGGGACAGCCCAACACTGAAGCTTTCTTT
TRBV4-1	TRBJ1-1	-	many	CASSQEGRRNTEAFF	TGCGCCAGCAGCCAAGAGGGCAGGCGTAACACTGAAGCTTTCTTT
TRBV7-9	TRBJ1-5	-	many	CASQEISNQPQHF	TGTGCCAGCCAGGAGATTAGCAATCAGCCCCAGCATTTT
TRBV11-2	TRBJ2-5	-	-	CASSYGITQETQYF	TGTGCCAGCAGTTACGGGATCACCCAAGAGACCCAGTACTTC